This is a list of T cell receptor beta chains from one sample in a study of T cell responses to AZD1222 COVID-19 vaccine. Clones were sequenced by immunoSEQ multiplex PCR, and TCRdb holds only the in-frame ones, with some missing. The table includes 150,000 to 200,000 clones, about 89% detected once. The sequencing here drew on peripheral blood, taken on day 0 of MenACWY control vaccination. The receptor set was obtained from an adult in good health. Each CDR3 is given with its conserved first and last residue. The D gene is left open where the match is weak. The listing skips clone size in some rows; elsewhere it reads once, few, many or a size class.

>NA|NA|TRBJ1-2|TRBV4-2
CASSRLPGAGDYGYTF
TGTGCCAGCAGCCGCCTTCCGGGGGCAGGCGACTATGGCTACACCTTC
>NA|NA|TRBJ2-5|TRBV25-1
CASSEWAQYF
TGTGCCAGCAGTGAATGGGCCCAGTACTTC
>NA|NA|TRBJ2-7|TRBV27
CASSRGSSSYEQYF
TGTGCCAGCAGTAGAGGCAGCTCTTCCTACGAGCAGTACTTC
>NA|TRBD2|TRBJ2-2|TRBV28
CASSLFRLAGGTGELFF
TGTGCCAGCAGTTTATTTAGGCTAGCGGGGGGCACCGGGGAGCTGTTTTTT
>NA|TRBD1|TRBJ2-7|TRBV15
CATSGSPGGTGMYF
TGTGCCACCAGCGGTAGCCCTGGGGGGACAGGGATGTACTTC
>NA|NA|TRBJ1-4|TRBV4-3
CASSQDSGTNEKLFF
TGCGCCAGCAGCCAAGATTCAGGGACTAATGAAAAACTGTTTTTT
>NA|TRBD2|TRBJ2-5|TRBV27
CASSLSILARGETQYF
TGTGCCAGCAGTTTATCGATACTAGCGCGTGGAGAGACCCAGTACTTC
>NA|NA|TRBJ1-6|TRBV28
CASSPSLGGLNSPLHF
TGTGCCAGCAGCCCCAGTTTGGGGGGACTTAACTCACCCCTCCACTTT
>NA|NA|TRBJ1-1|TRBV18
CASSLSGTNTEAFF
TGTGCCAGCTCACTCTCCGGGACGAACACTGAAGCTTTCTTT
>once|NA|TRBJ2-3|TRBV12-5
CASGPGAGDTQYF
TGTGCTAGTGGTCCCGGTGCGGGGGATACGCAGTATTTT